These T cell receptor beta chains were read from a single sample in a study of T cell responses to AZD1222 COVID-19 vaccine. Repertoires were generated with immunoSEQ multiplex PCR, while TCRdb's copy carries only in-frame clones and drops some. The sample has 150,000 to 200,000 clones, around 89% seen once. This specimen was peripheral blood, taken on day 0 of AZD1222 vaccination. All receptors come from an adult in good health. Each CDR3 is given with its conserved first and last residue. D genes are given only for firm matches. Some rows have no size entry. The others give once, few or many, or a class for an expanded clone.

j_call | clone_size | d_call | v_call | cdr3_nt | cdr3_aa
TRBJ2-3 | NA | NA | TRBV21-1 | TGTGCCAGCAGCAAAGCGGGGCGGGAGAGGCTGTATTTT | CASSKAGRERLYF
TRBJ2-1 | NA | NA | TRBV12-3/TRBV12-4 | TGTGCCAGCACTCCGGGACTGGCTAATGAGCAGTTCTTC | CASTPGLANEQFF
TRBJ2-5 | NA | NA | TRBV20-1 | TGCAGTGCTAACCGCGGGGAGACCCAGTACTTC | CSANRGETQYF
TRBJ2-1 | few | NA | TRBV11-3 | TGTGCCAGCAGCCGGACTGGCCCCACTTACAATGAGCAGTTCTTC | CASSRTGPTYNEQFF
TRBJ1-2 | NA | TRBD1 | TRBV7-9 | TGTGCCAGCAGCTTAGATGTGACAGGGGTCTATGGCTACACCTTC | CASSLDVTGVYGYTF
TRBJ1-5 | NA | TRBD1 | TRBV6-5 | TGTGCCAGCAGAAGGACAGGTCCCAATCAGCCCCAGCATTTT | CASRRTGPNQPQHF
TRBJ2-3 | NA | NA | TRBV5-1 | TGCGCCAGCAGCCACGGAGGTCTAGCCGTTGATACGCAGTATTTT | CASSHGGLAVDTQYF
TRBJ2-7 | NA | NA | TRBV6-5 | TGTGCCAGCAGTTCACCCTACGAGCAGTACTTC | CASSSPYEQYF
TRBJ2-3 | NA | TRBD1 | TRBV6-6 | TGTGCCAGCAAGATCCCAGGGGGCGGGGATACGCAGTATTTT | CASKIPGGGDTQYF
TRBJ1-5 | NA | NA | TRBV7-2 | TGTGCCAGCAGCTTATGGGACATTGACAATCAGCCCCAGCATTTT | CASSLWDIDNQPQHF
TRBJ2-3 | NA | NA | TRBV29-1 | TGCAGCGTGAGTAACGAAGATACGCAGTATTTT | CSVSNEDTQYF
TRBJ1-4 | NA | TRBD1 | TRBV6-5 | TGTGCCAGCAGTTACCAGGGACAGGGGAGTGAAAAACTGTTTTTT | CASSYQGQGSEKLFF
TRBJ1-2 | NA | TRBD1 | TRBV2 | TGTGCCAGCAGTGGGGACAGCCTGCCAGGCTACACCTTC | CASSGDSLPGYTF
TRBJ2-5 | NA | NA | TRBV24-1 | TGTGCCACCAGTGATCCGGGATCTGCGGAGACCCAGTACTTC | CATSDPGSAETQYF
TRBJ1-2 | few | TRBD1 | TRBV5-4 | TGTGCCAGCAGTTGGGGGACAGCCGGTGGCTACACCTTC | CASSWGTAGGYTF
TRBJ2-7 | NA | NA | TRBV10-1 | TGCGCCAGCAACCCGGGAAGGGGAGGATACTTC | CASNPGRGGYF
TRBJ1-2 | NA | TRBD1 | TRBV27 | TGTGCCAGCAGTTGGACAGGGGGCAGATATGGCTACACCTTC | CASSWTGGRYGYTF
TRBJ2-7 | NA | TRBD2 | TRBV10-1 | TGCGCCAGCAGTGAGTCGGCTAGCGGGGGAAACGAGCAGTACTTC | CASSESASGGNEQYF
TRBJ2-7 | NA | TRBD2 | TRBV6-5 | TGTGCCAGCAGTTATGGGGGACTAGCGGGGGCCTACGAGCAGTACTTC | CASSYGGLAGAYEQYF
TRBJ2-5 | few | TRBD1 | TRBV19 | TGTGCCAGTAGTATTGTGGGACAGTTGGAAGAGACCCAGTACTTC | CASSIVGQLEETQYF
TRBJ2-7 | NA | TRBD1 | TRBV3-1/TRBV3-2 | TGTGCCAGCAGCCAAGCCGACAGGGCCTACGAGCAGTACTTC | CASSQADRAYEQYF
TRBJ1-1 | NA | NA | TRBV3-1/TRBV3-2 | TGTGCCAGCAGCCATTCAGGGTACAACACTGAAGCTTTCTTT | CASSHSGYNTEAFF
TRBJ2-7 | NA | NA | TRBV2 | TGTGCCTGCGGGGACCCGGCCTACGAGCAGTACTTC | CACGDPAYEQYF
TRBJ2-1 | once | NA | TRBV5-1 | TGCGCCAGCAGCTTGGAGGGAGCACGGTCCTACAATGAGCAGTTCTTC | CASSLEGARSYNEQFF
TRBJ2-7 | NA | TRBD1 | TRBV3-1/TRBV3-2 | TGTGCCAGCAGTCCGGGACAGGGTGAATACGAGCAGTACTTC | CASSPGQGEYEQYF
TRBJ2-3 | NA | NA | TRBV5-1 | TGCGCCAGCAGCTTGGCCGGGGATACGCAGTATTTT | CASSLAGDTQYF
TRBJ1-2 | NA | TRBD1 | TRBV28 | TGTGCCAGCACCCGAGCCGGGACAGGAATCTTCTATGGCTACACCTTC | CASTRAGTGIFYGYTF
TRBJ1-2 | NA | NA | TRBV6-5 | TGTGCCAGCACTAAGGACGGGGGTTTCTATGGCTACACCTTC | CASTKDGGFYGYTF
TRBJ2-3 | NA | NA | TRBV5-1 | TGCGCCAGCAGCTTTGGGGGGCTTAGCACAGATACGCAGTATTTT | CASSFGGLSTDTQYF
TRBJ1-5 | NA | TRBD1 | TRBV30 | TGTGCCTGGAGCTGGACAGGGGTCTACAATCAGCCCCAGCATTTT | CAWSWTGVYNQPQHF
TRBJ1-3 | NA | NA | TRBV4-2 | TGTGCCAGCAGCCAAGTTTCGGGCAGGGCTGGTGGGGAGAGGAGAAACACCATATATTTT | CASSQVSGRAGGERRNTIYF
TRBJ1-3 | few | NA | TRBV29-1 | TGCAGCGTTGAAGACGGCTCTGGAAACACCATATATTTT | CSVEDGSGNTIYF
TRBJ1-1 | NA | NA | TRBV3-1/TRBV3-2 | TGTGCCAGCAGCCACATGACGGTGAACACTGAAGCTTTCTTT | CASSHMTVNTEAFF
TRBJ2-2 | NA | NA | TRBV28 | TGTGCCAGCAGTCCCCGGGCCCGGCGGGACGGGGAGCTGTTTTTT | CASSPRARRDGELFF
TRBJ1-5 | NA | NA | TRBV7-2 | TGTGCCAGCAGCTTAGAGGGGATACCCAATCAGCCCCAGCATTTT | CASSLEGIPNQPQHF
TRBJ2-1 | NA | NA | TRBV29-1 | TGCAGCGTTTCCGTGATCACTGGGACACGGGCGATCAATGAGCAGTTCTTC | CSVSVITGTRAINEQFF
TRBJ1-4 | NA | NA | TRBV28 | TGTGCCAGCAGTCCTATGAGAACCGGGACACTTAAGCGTGAAAAACTGTTTTTT | CASSPMRTGTLKREKLFF
TRBJ1-5 | NA | NA | TRBV10-3 | TGTGCCATCAAAGAAGGGCTTGATCAGCCCCAGCATTTT | CAIKEGLDQPQHF
TRBJ2-3 | NA | TRBD2 | TRBV9 | TGTGCCAGCAGCGGGCGGACTAGCGGGGGGGATACGCAGTATTTT | CASSGRTSGGDTQYF
TRBJ2-3 | NA | NA | TRBV7-2 | TGTGCCAGCAGCTTAGTGGCGGGGAGCACAGATACGCAGTATTTT | CASSLVAGSTDTQYF
TRBJ1-2 | NA | TRBD1 | TRBV18 | TGTGCCAGCTCACCACGGACCGAGGTGGGACAGGTCGGGAGTGGCTACACCTTC | CASSPRTEVGQVGSGYTF
TRBJ2-5 | NA | NA | TRBV5-4 | TGTGCCAGCAGCCCTTATGACAGAGTCCAGACCCAGTACTTC | CASSPYDRVQTQYF
TRBJ2-3 | NA | NA | TRBV18 | TGTGCCAGCTCACTTGCTCCGAGAGGAGGTCCAGATACGCAGTATTTT | CASSLAPRGGPDTQYF